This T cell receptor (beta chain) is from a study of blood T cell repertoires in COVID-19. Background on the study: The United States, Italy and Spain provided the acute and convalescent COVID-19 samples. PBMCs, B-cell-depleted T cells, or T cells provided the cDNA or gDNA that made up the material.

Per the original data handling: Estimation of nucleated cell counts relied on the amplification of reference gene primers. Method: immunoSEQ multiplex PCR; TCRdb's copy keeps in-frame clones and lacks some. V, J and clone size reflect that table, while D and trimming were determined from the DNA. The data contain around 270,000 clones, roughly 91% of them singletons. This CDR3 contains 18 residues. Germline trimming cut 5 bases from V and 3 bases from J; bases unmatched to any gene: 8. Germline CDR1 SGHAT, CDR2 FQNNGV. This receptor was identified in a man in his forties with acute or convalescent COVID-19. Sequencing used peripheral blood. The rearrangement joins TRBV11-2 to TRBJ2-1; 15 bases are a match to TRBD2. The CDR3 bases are TGTGCCAGCAGCCCTTGGACTAGCGGGGGGGCTTTCTACAATGAGCAGTTCTTC. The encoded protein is CASSPWTSGGAFYNEQFF. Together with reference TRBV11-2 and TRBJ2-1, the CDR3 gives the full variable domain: EAGVAQSPRYKIIEKRQSVAFWCNPISGHATLYWYQQILGQGPKLLIQFQNNGVVDDSQLPKDRFSAERLKGVDSTLKIQPAKLEDSAVYLCASSPWTSGGAFYNEQFFGPGTRLTVL.